Each of the 6 T cell receptor beta chains below was sequenced from the same sample in a study of shared clonotypes between healthy human individuals (dated by TCRdb to the early 2020s). The library was prepared using the immunoSEQ multiplex PCR assay. TCRdb limited this immuneACCESS table to in-frame rearrangements with V and J called. A share of clones is missing; checked studies link under half to unresolved V genes, and the rest is unexplained. The sample profile shows under 1,100,000 clones; roughly 70% of them were found once. The ten largest clones add up to nearly 1.5% of the sample. Specimen: memory CD4+ T cells sorted from blood. The cell subset or site label for this specimen denotes: CD45RA-negative fraction. These receptors were obtained from a man younger than 35 in good health.

CDR3 nucleotide sequence: TGTGCCAGCAGCTTACGGCCGAGCTCCTACAATGAGCAGTTCTTC. Residues: CASSLRPSSYNEQFF. This chain links TRBV7-2 with TRBJ2-1; the D is unclear. This CDR3 contains 15 residues. V lost 2 bases and J 0 bases, leaving 8 bases between the germline ends. The germline V gene encodes CDR1 SGHTA and CDR2 FQGNSA.

V is TRBV29-1 and J is TRBJ2-5; 10 bases map to TRBD1. The J segment lost 5 bases and the V segment lost 2 bases, leaving 5 bases of the junction unmatched. The CDR3 is 14 amino acids. Germline CDR1 reads SQVTM; CDR2 reads ANQGSEA. In DNA form, the CDR3 reads TGCAGCGTTGAACCCGGACAGGGGGTGGAGACCCAGTACTTC. Translation: CSVEPGQGVETQYF.

This clone has just a few counts. The V and J genes are TRBV19 and TRBJ1-5; TRBD1 is a possible D gene (6 bases). V was clipped by 6 bases and J by 0 bases, with 12 bases between them. Germline CDR1 and CDR2: LNHDA and SQIVND (reference sequence). CDR3 size: 15 residues. CDR3 residues: CASSLGQYSNQPQHF. The DNA for the CDR3 is TGTGCCAGTAGCCTTGGACAGTATAGCAATCAGCCCCAGCATTTT.

The chain is built from TRBV6-6 and TRBJ1-1; D uncertain. The CDR3 is 12 residues long. Germline lookup yields CDR1 MNHNY and CDR2 SVGAGI (reference sequence). Trimming stripped 5 bases from V and 6 bases from J, with 10 bases between. CDR3 loop: CASSPSKAEAFF. DNA for the CDR3: TGTGCCAGCAGTCCCTCGAAGGCTGAAGCTTTCTTT.

The chain couples TRBV6-6 to TRBJ2-1, with a possible D match to TRBD1 (6 bases). There are 15 residues in the CDR3. Trimming shortened V by 5 bases and J by 1 base, and 12 bases separated the two germline ends. In germline, CDR1 is MNHNY, CDR2 SVGAGI (reference sequence). This CDR3 reads CASSTTGSSYNEQFF. As DNA, the CDR3 is TGTGCCAGCAGTACCACAGGGTCGTCCTACAATGAGCAGTTCTTC.

The chain recombines TRBV7-9 with TRBJ2-3; weak D call: TRBD2 (7 bases). Looked up from germline, CDR1 is SEHNR and CDR2 is FQNEAQ (reference sequence). The CDR3 has 13 residues. CDR3 loop: CAARGGSTDTQYF. The CDR3 coding sequence is TGTGCAGCTAGGGGGGGGAGCACAGATACGCAGTATTTT.